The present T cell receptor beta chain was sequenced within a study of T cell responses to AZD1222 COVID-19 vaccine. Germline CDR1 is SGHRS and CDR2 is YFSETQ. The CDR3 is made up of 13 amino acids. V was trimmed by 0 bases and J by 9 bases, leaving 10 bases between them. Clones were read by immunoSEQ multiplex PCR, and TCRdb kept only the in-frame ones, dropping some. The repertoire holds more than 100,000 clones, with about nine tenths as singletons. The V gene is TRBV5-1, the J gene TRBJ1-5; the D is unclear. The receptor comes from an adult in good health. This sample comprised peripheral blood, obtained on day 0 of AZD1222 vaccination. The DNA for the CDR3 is TGCGCCAGCAGCTTGGTCCCTCCGGGGCCCCAGCATTTT. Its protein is CASSLVPPGPQHF.